This T cell receptor (beta chain) stems from a study of blood T cell repertoires in COVID-19. Background on the study: The samples span acute and convalescent COVID-19 from the United States, Italy and Spain. T cells, B-cell-depleted T cells, or PBMCs supplied cDNA or gDNA.

V was shortened by 6 bases and J by 7 bases, with 25 bases between the two germline ends. The CDR3 loop spans 17 amino acids. Germline V gives CDR1 SEHNR, CDR2 FQNEAQ (reference sequence). Original analysis: The assay estimated nucleated cells by amplifying reference gene primers. TCRdb's copy holds only in-frame clones and misses some; the assay was immunoSEQ multiplex PCR. That table is the source of V, J and clone size, and D and trimming were worked out from the DNA. The sample has under 140,000 clones; just over 75% are singletons. Sequenced sample: peripheral blood. The sequence derives from a woman of 80 years or more with acute or convalescent COVID-19. The chain combines TRBV7-9 with TRBJ2-1; weak D call: TRBD1 (7 bases). DNA for the CDR3: TGTGCCAGCAGGGGGGGACAGAGGACGCTCCGGGGGAATGAGCAGTTCTTC. Its translation: CASRGGQRTLRGNEQFF.